These T cell receptor beta chains were read from a single sample in a study of post-analysis software for immune sequencing data. TCRdb called the PCR reads again in MiXCR, with one record for every CDR3 protein. The table includes some 240,000 distinct CDR3 sequences, 36% detected once. Material: blood. Receptors originate from a girl between 5 and 17 years old with multiple sclerosis. The CDR3 runs from the conserved cysteine through the conserved F or W. Fields, in order: clone size, D gene, V gene, J gene, CDR3 DNA, CDR3 protein. The D gene is left open where the match is weak. Size is stated for part of the rows, as once, few or many counts, or as a class when the clone is expanded.

NA,NA,TRBV5-1,TRBJ2-7,TGCGCCAGCAGCGTCGACAGCTACGAGCAGTACTTC,CASSVDSYEQYF
many,TRBD2,TRBV4-2,TRBJ2-3,TGTGCCAGCAGCCAAGACCGGAGGACTAGCGGGCGTTACACAGATACGCAGTATTTT,CASSQDRRTSGRYTDTQYF
many,NA,TRBV4-1,TRBJ1-4,TGCGCCAGCAGCGGCCTGGGTGGGAAGGGACTGTTTTTT,CASSGLGGKGLFF
few,TRBD2,TRBV3-1,TRBJ2-5,TGTGCCAGCAGCCAAGATCTAGAGCGGGGACTGGGAGAGACCCAGTACTTC,CASSQDLERGLGETQYF
NA,NA,TRBV28,TRBJ2-5,TGTGCCAGCAGTTTTTTTCGACGTTCGCGGGGCGGGACCCCAGAGACCCAGTACTTC,CASSFFRRSRGGTPETQYF
many,NA,TRBV7-6,TRBJ2-1,TGTGCCAGCAGCTTATGGAGTAACCTAGCGACCTCCTACAATGAGCAGTTCTTC,CASSLWSNLATSYNEQFF
few,NA,TRBV28,TRBJ2-1,TGTGCCAGCAGTTTAATTGCGGGGGCAGACAATGAGCAGTTCTTC,CASSLIAGADNEQFF
NA,NA,TRBV9,TRBJ2-5,TGTGCCAGCAGTGGCCAGTGGGCCCAAGAGACCCAGTACTTC,CASSGQWAQETQYF
NA,NA,TRBV25-1,TRBJ1-1,TGTGCCAGTCACCCGGACAGCATCTATTGGACTGAAGCTTTCTTT,CASHPDSIYWTEAFF
NA,NA,TRBV28,TRBJ2-5,TGTGCCAGCAGTTCGCTAGATCAAGAGACCCAGTACTTC,CASSSLDQETQYF
few,TRBD2,TRBV24-1,TRBJ2-1,TGTGCCACCAGTGACCCGGGGACTAGCTCTGAGCAGTTCTTC,CATSDPGTSSEQFF
NA,TRBD2,TRBV12-3/TRBV12-4,TRBJ2-1,TGTGCCAGCAGGGGACTAGCATGGAATGAGCAGTTCTTC,CASRGLAWNEQFF
NA,NA,TRBV29-1,TRBJ2-4,TGCAGCGTTGCCGGGAAACTAGCCAAAAACATTCAGTACTTC,CSVAGKLAKNIQYF
many,NA,TRBV28,TRBJ2-3,TGTGCCAGCAGGCTAGACCCCTCGGCAGATACGCAGTATTTT,CASRLDPSADTQYF
few,NA,TRBV27,TRBJ2-5,TGTGCCAGCAGTTTACGCACCGGGAAAGGGTTCCAAGAGACCCAGTACTTC,CASSLRTGKGFQETQYF
NA,NA,TRBV28,TRBJ2-7,TGTGCCACACGACGGGACTCTGAGGACGAGCAGTACTTC,CATRRDSEDEQYF
many,TRBD1,TRBV29-1,TRBJ2-3,TGCAGCGTCTTACAGGGGAGATCAGATACGCAGTATTTT,CSVLQGRSDTQYF
NA,NA,TRBV5-1,TRBJ2-3,TGCGCCAGCAGCTTGCGTCCAGGGATGACCCCAGGCGGTACGCAGTATTTT,CASSLRPGMTPGGTQYF
many,TRBD2,TRBV4-1,TRBJ2-3,TGCGCCAGCAGCCGGTCCGGTCACGGGGGGACAGATACGCAGTATTTT,CASSRSGHGGTDTQYF
NA,NA,TRBV19,TRBJ1-5,TGTGCCAGTACCTCCCCGGGGGGGAGTCAGCCCCAGCATTTT,CASTSPGGSQPQHF
many,TRBD1,TRBV7-9,TRBJ1-6,TGTGCCAGCAGCTCCGCGGACAGGGGTTATAATTCACCCCTCCACTTT,CASSSADRGYNSPLHF
NA,NA,TRBV4-3,TRBJ1-2,TGCGCCAGCAGCCTCTACAGCGCCAACTATGGCTACACCTTC,CASSLYSANYGYTF
NA,TRBD2,TRBV20-1,TRBJ2-3,TGCAGTGCTAGAAGAATAGCGGGGAGGGCAGATACGCAGTATTTT,CSARRIAGRADTQYF
NA,NA,TRBV12-3/TRBV12-4,TRBJ2-5,TGTGCCAGCAGTTTACCTCAGGGAAAGACCCAGTACTTC,CASSLPQGKTQYF
many,NA,TRBV6-5,TRBJ2-1,TGTGCCAGCAGCCCCTCGCCGGGAACTTACAATGAGCAGTTCTTC,CASSPSPGTYNEQFF
NA,NA,TRBV20-1,TRBJ2-1,TGCAGTGCCATAGGTATGGGGGGCCCCATTTCCTACAATGAGCAGTTCTTC,CSAIGMGGPISYNEQFF
NA,TRBD1,TRBV7-8,TRBJ2-1,TGTGCCAGCAGCTTAATCAGACAGGGGGACTACAATGAGCAGTTCTTC,CASSLIRQGDYNEQFF
many,NA,TRBV20-1,TRBJ2-3,TGCAGTGCTAGGGGCGGGCTAGCTTATCGCACAGATACGCAGTATTTT,CSARGGLAYRTDTQYF
NA,TRBD2,TRBV7-2,TRBJ2-2,TGTGCCAGCAGCTTAGTACTAGCGGGAGGGCCCTCGACCGGGGAGCTGTTTTTT,CASSLVLAGGPSTGELFF
few,NA,TRBV7-3,TRBJ2-1,TGTGCCAGCAGCCTTGACTACTATTCTGTTAATGAGCAGTTCTTC,CASSLDYYSVNEQFF
many,TRBD2,TRBV20-1,TRBJ2-1,TGCAGTGCTAGAGATGGAGTAGCGGGGATAAACAATGAGCAGTTCTTC,CSARDGVAGINNEQFF
many,NA,TRBV7-2,TRBJ1-1,TGTGCCAGCAGCCCTACTTACAGGGAAACTGAAGCTTTCTTT,CASSPTYRETEAFF
NA,NA,TRBV6-6,TRBJ1-5,TGTGCCAGCAGTTTCCCCGCGGCAGGGTTGGGCAATCAGCCCCAGCATTTT,CASSFPAAGLGNQPQHF
many,NA,TRBV9,TRBJ2-1,TGTGCCAGCAGCGAGGGTGTACAAGGACACGAGCAGTTCTTC,CASSEGVQGHEQFF
few,NA,TRBV29-1,TRBJ1-5,TGCAGCGTGAAACTATCGTTGAGGGATCAGCCCCAGCATTTT,CSVKLSLRDQPQHF
NA,NA,TRBV15,TRBJ2-2,TGTGCCACCAGCAGAGGTCGGGGGTCCGCCGGGGAGCTGTTTTTT,CATSRGRGSAGELFF
many,NA,TRBV7-9,TRBJ2-1,TGTGCCAGCAGCTCTAGCCGTTCCTACAATGAGCAGTTCTTC,CASSSSRSYNEQFF
NA,TRBD2,TRBV28,TRBJ2-1,TGTGCCAGCAGCAGGGGGCGTTTAGCGGGAGGGGGCAATGAGCAGTTCTTC,CASSRGRLAGGGNEQFF
many,TRBD1,TRBV7-2,TRBJ1-2,TGTGCCAGCAGCTTAGCGGACAGGGATGGCTACACCTTC,CASSLADRDGYTF
few,NA,TRBV2,TRBJ1-4,TGTGCCCGCAGTGAGAGGGTCTCTAATGAAAAACTGTTTTTT,CARSERVSNEKLFF
NA,TRBD2,TRBV12-3/TRBV12-4,TRBJ2-7,TGTGCCAGCAGCCCGGCCGGACTAGCGGAGCGGAGGCAGTACTTC,CASSPAGLAERRQYF
once,NA,TRBV18,TRBJ2-3,TGTGCCAGCTCACTCAGGAGGGGTAGCACAGATATGCAGTATTTT,CASSLRRGSTDMQYF
many,TRBD1,TRBV6-1,TRBJ1-2,TGTGCCAGCAGCAGGGGGCCTAACTATGGCTACACCTTC,CASSRGPNYGYTF
many,TRBD2,TRBV24-1,TRBJ2-3,TGTGCCACCAGTGATCGGACTAGCGGGCTCACAGATACGCAGTATTTT,CATSDRTSGLTDTQYF
NA,NA,TRBV27,TRBJ2-7,TGTGCCAGCAGTTTTCGGTCGGGGAACGAGCAGTACTTC,CASSFRSGNEQYF
few,NA,TRBV25-1,TRBJ1-2,TGTGCCAGCAGTGGGGGTAACTATGGCTACACCTTC,CASSGGNYGYTF
many,TRBD2,TRBV6-1,TRBJ2-3,TGTGCCATCGCCCCTAGCGGGAGATCCGGAGATACGCAGTATTTT,CAIAPSGRSGDTQYF
few,NA,TRBV7-9,TRBJ1-4,TGTGCCAGCAGCTTGGCCCCTGGGGGGTGGGCTAATGAAAAACTGTTTTTT,CASSLAPGGWANEKLFF
NA,NA,TRBV5-1,TRBJ2-5,TGCGCCAGCAGCTTGAGTCAGTACCAAGAGACCCAGTACTTC,CASSLSQYQETQYF
NA,NA,TRBV5-1,TRBJ2-1,TGCGCCAGCAGCCCTGACTGGGCCTTGTACTACAATGAGCAGTTCTTC,CASSPDWALYYNEQFF
NA,NA,TRBV20-1,TRBJ1-4,TGCAGTGCTAGGATCGATCCAACCTTATCAACTAATGAAAAACTGTTTTTT,CSARIDPTLSTNEKLFF
NA,NA,TRBV7-6,TRBJ1-3,TGTGCCAGCAGCCCCGACCTCCACACCTCTGGAAACACCATATATTTT,CASSPDLHTSGNTIYF
many,NA,TRBV29-1,TRBJ2-7,TGCAGCGTTTTATTCGGGACCTCGGGCGAGCAGTACTTC,CSVLFGTSGEQYF
NA,TRBD2,TRBV6-2/TRBV6-3,TRBJ2-3,TGTGCCAGCACCCCAGGTCTAGCGGTACTCGGGGATACGCAGTATTTT,CASTPGLAVLGDTQYF